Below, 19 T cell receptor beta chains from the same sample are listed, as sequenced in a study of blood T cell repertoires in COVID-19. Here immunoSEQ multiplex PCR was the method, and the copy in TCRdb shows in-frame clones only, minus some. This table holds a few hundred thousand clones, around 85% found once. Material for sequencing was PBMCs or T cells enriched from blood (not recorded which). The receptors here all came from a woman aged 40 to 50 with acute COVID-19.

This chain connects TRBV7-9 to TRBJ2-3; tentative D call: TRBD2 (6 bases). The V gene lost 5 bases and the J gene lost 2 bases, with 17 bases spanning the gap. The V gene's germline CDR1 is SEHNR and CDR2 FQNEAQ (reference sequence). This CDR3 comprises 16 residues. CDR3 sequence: CASSPLARLHTDTQYF. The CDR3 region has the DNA TGTGCCAGCAGCCCCCTAGCGCGGCTACACACAGATACGCAGTATTTT.

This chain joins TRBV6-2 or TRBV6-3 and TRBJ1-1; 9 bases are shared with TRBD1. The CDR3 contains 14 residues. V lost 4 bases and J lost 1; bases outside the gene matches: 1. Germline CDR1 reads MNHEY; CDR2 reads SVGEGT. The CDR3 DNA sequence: TGTGCCAGCAGTTGGACAGGGGCGAACACTGAAGCTTTCTTT. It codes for CASSWTGANTEAFF.

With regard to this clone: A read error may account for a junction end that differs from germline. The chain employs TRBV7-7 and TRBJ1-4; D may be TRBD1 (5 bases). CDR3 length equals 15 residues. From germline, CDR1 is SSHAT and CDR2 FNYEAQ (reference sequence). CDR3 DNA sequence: TGTGCTAGCAGCTTAACGTCAGGGCCTAATGAAAAACTGTTTTTT. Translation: CASSLTSGPNEKLFF.

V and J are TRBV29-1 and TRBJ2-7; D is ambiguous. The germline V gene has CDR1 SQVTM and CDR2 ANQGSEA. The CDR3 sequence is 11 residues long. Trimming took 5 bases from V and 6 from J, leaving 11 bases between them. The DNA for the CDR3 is TGCAGCGTTCGTGAGACTGCCGAGCAGTACTTC. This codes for CSVRETAEQYF.

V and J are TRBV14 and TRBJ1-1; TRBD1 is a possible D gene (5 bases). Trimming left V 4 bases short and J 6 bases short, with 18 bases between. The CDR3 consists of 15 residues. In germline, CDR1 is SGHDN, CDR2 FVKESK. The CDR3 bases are TGTGCCAGCAGCCTTTTGGCAGGGAAGGACCCTGAAGCTTTCTTT. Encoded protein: CASSLLAGKDPEAFF.

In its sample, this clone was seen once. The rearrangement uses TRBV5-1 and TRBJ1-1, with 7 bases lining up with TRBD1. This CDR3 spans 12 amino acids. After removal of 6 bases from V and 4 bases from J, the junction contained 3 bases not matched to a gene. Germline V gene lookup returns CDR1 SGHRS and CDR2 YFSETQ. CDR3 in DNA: TGCGCCAGCACTCCAGGGGGCACTGAAGCTTTCTTT. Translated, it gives CASTPGGTEAFF.

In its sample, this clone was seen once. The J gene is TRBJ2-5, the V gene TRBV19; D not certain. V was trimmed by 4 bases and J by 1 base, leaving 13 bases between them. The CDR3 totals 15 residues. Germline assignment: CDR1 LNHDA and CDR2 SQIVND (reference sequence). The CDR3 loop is CASSKRLGLQETQYF. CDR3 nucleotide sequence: TGTGCCAGTAGTAAAAGGTTGGGCCTCCAAGAGACCCAGTACTTC.

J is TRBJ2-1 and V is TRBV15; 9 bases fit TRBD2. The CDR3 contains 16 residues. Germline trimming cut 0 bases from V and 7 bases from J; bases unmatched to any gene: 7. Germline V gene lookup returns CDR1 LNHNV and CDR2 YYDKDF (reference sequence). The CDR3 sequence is CATSRDFSGSWNEQFF. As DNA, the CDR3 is TGTGCCACCAGCAGAGATTTTAGCGGGAGTTGGAATGAGCAGTTCTTC.

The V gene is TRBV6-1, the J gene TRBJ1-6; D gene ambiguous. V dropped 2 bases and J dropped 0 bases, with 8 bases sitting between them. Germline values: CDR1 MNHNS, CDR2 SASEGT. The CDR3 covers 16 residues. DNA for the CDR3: TGTGCCAGCAGTGAATGGAGCCGCTCCTATAATTCACCCCTCCACTTT. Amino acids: CASSEWSRSYNSPLHF.

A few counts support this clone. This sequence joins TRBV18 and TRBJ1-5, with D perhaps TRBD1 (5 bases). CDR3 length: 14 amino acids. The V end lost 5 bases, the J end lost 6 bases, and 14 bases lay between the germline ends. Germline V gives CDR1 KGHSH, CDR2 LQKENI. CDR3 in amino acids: CASSSQTEVQPQHF. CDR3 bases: TGTGCCAGCTCATCGCAGACAGAAGTTCAGCCCCAGCATTTT.

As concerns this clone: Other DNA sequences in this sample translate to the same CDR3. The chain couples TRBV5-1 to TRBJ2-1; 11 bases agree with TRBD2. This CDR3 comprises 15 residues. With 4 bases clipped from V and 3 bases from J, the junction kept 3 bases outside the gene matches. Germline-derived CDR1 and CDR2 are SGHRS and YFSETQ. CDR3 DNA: TGCGCCAGCAGCCTCGGGACTAGCGGCTACAATGAGCAGTTCTTC. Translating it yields CASSLGTSGYNEQFF.

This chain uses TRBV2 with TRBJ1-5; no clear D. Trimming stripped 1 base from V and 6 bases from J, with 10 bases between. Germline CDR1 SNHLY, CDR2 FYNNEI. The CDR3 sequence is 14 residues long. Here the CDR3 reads CASSEGAFGQPQHF. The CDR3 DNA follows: TGTGCCAGCAGTGAAGGGGCCTTTGGTCAGCCCCAGCATTTT.

In nucleotides, the CDR3 is TGTGCCAGCAGTTACCCCGGGTCCTTGCTATCGTCCTCAGGCTACACCTTC. This gives the protein CASSYPGSLLSSSGYTF. V and J are TRBV6-2 or TRBV6-3 and TRBJ1-2; D unclear. The germline gives CDR1 MNHEY, CDR2 SVGEGT. Trimming took off 2 bases at V and 8 bases at J, with 24 bases between the two ends. The CDR3 contains 17 residues.

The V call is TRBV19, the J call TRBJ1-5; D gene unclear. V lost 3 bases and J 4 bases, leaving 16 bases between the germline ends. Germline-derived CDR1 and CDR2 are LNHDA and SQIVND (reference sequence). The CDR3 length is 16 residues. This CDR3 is CASSILAQTGNQPQHF. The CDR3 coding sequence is TGTGCCAGTAGTATTTTAGCTCAAACTGGGAATCAGCCCCAGCATTTT.

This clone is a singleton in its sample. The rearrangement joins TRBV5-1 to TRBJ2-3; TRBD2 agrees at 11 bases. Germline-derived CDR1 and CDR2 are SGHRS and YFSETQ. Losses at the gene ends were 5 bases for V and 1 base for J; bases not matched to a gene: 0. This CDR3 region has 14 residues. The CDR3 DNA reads TGCGCCAGCAGGACTAGCGGGGGCACAGATACGCAGTATTTT. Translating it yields CASRTSGGTDTQYF.

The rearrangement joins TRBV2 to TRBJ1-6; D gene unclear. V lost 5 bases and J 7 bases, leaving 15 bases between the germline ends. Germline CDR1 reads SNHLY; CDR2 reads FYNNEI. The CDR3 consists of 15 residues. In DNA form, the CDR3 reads TGTGCCAGCAGTTTCGAGAGACGAGGAAATTCACCCCTCCACTTT. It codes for CASSFERRGNSPLHF.

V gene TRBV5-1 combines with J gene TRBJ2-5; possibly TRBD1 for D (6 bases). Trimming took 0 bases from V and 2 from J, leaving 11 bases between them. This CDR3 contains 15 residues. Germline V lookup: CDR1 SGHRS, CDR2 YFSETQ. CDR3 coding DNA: TGCGCCAGCAGCTTGGCCGGACAGAGGCAAGAGACCCAGTACTTC. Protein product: CASSLAGQRQETQYF.

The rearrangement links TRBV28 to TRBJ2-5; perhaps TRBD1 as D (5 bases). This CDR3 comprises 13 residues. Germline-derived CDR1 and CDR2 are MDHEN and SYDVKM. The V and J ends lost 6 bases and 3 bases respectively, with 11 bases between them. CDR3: CASRPGREETQYF. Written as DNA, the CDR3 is TGTGCCAGCAGACCTGGCAGGGAAGAGACCCAGTACTTC.

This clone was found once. CDR3 DNA: TGTGCCAGCATCCCCAATCACGGGACAGGAGTCCGCGAGCAGTACTTC. Translation: CASIPNHGTGVREQYF. V is TRBV11-2 and J is TRBJ2-7, with 8 bases lining up with TRBD1. Germline V gene data show CDR1 as SGHAT and CDR2 as FQNNGV. The junction had 17 bases not matched to a gene; V was cut back by 7 bases and J by 6 bases. The CDR3 covers 16 residues.